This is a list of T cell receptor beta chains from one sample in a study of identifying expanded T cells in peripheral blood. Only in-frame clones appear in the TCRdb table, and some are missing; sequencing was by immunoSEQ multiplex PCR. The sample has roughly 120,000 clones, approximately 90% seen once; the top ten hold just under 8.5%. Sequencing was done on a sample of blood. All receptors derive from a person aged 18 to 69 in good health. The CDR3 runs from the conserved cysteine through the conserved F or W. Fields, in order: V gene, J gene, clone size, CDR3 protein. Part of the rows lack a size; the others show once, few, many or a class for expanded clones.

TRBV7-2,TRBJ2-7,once,CASTLGPGASYEQYF
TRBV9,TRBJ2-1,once,CASSVVAGGPWNEQFF
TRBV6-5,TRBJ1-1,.,CASREDRGNTEAFF
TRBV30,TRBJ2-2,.,CAWSSGAGELFF
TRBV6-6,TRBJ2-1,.,CASSYGGAINEQFF
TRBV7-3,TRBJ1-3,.,CASSLNGAGAGNTIYF
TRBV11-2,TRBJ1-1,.,CASFQGAANTEAFF
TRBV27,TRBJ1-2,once,CASSQAAGNYGYTF
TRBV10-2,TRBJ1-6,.,CATHDRGYSYNSPLHF
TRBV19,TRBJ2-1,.,CASSPSGLAGSEQFF
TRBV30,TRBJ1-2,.,CAWIGGANYGYTF
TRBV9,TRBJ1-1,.,CASSSRGNTEAFF
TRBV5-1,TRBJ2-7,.,CASSRGQSYEQYF
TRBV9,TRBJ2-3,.,CASSVDATASTDTQYF
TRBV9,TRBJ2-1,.,CASSAPREWQGQYGDNEQFF
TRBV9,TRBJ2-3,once,CASSVAGQGDTDTQYF
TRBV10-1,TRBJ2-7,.,CASSDNTYEQYF
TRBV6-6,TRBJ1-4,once,CASIPQPGTGAEKLFF
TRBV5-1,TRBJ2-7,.,CASSLAVAGGLYF
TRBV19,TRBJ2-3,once,CASSERGRAPDTQYF
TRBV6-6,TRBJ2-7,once,CASSFSVGVHEQYF
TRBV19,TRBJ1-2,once,CASSNDWVSNTYGYTF
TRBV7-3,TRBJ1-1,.,CASSPNGGHTEAFF
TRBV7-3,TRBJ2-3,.,CASSLDRKDTQYF
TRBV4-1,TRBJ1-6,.,CASSQDSRGLYNSPLHF
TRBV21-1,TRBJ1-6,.,CASSKAKAHSPLHF
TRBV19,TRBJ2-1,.,CASSTGTGINEQFF
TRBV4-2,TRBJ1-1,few,CASSQATTVPEAFF
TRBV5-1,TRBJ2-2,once,CASSLSWGPTGELFF
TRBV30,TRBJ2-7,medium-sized,CTGASYEQYF
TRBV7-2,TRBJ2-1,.,CASSRTSGAGLREQFF
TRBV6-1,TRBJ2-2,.,CASSERGLAAITGELFF
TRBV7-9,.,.,CASDFAGYEQYF
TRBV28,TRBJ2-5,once,CASSPTGTGEETQYF
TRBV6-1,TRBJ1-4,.,CASSLYGFREKLFF
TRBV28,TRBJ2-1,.,CASSLFAFNRDEQFF
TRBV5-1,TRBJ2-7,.,CASSLGQGDEQYF